This T cell receptor beta chain was documented in a study of siplizumab effects on memory and regulatory T cells (dated by TCRdb to about 2019). At the level of the whole study: The study examined how the anti-CD2 antibody siplizumab affects alloreactive T-cell subsets in allogeneic mixed lymphocyte reactions built from human PBMCs.

TCRbeta CDR3 sequencing was performed on sorted unstimulated T cells and on proliferating T cells recovered from mixed lymphocyte reactions. Fresh whole blood from about eleven HLA-typed healthy donors served as the source for isolating PBMCs. What the authors observed across the whole study: Greater diversity appeared to be present in unstimulated naive T cells than in memory T cells, and a substantial contribution to the alloresponse seemed to be made by naive cells. Whether proliferating Tregs from siplizumab cultures actually had suppressive function was not functionally confirmed. Of the alloreactive CD4+ clones that could be mapped, the Treg-derived share averaged almost 70% with siplizumab compared with around 27% in control reactions. Because sequences below about 10^-5 frequency were poorly captured, only a minor fraction of alloreactive clones could be mapped to unstimulated subsets. A naive or memory phenotype could not be assigned to roughly 75-96% of proliferating CD4+ or CD8+ clones. The cumulative frequency of alloreactive sequences traceable to unstimulated CD4+ memory T cells was significantly reduced by siplizumab.

Remarks on this clone: The antigen this receptor binds is unknown. The input lacks base qualities; no much larger clone sits a single base away.

Library preparation employed the immunoSEQ multiplex PCR assay. Each sample had around 92,000 TCR templates assayed by the deep sequencing platform. Genomic DNA extracted from sorted T cells was used for TCRbeta CDR3 sequencing. The original methods were these. The R programming language was used for clonal analysis of the TCRbeta CDR3 data. Alloreactive CD4+ and CD8+ clones were defined by comparing unstimulated samples with post-reaction CFSE-low samples. Regulatory or non-regulatory origin was assigned to alloreactive CD4+ clones by matching of sequences to sorted unstimulated Treg and non-Treg repertoires. Not all clones reach the TCRdb copy of this immuneACCESS table, which keeps in-frame sequences only. Checked studies attribute under half of the gap to unresolved V genes and leave the rest unexplained. V, J and clone size are taken as reported in that table, and D and trimming were inferred from the DNA itself. A total of about 100,000 clones appear in this sample, 91% of them only once. The ten largest clones represent about 0.15% of the sample.

Cut back by 7 bases and 3 bases, the V and J ends lie 8 bases apart. CDR3 length: 11 amino acids, cysteine to phenylalanine. Only the CDR3 region is kept as DNA, spanning 33 bases read in frame from base 1. The germline V gene (reference sequence) gives CDR1 as DFQATT and CDR2 as SNEGSKA. The chain uses TRBV20-1 and TRBJ2-3; TRBD1 might be the D gene, on 5 matching bases. The sequence was collected from a human donor in good health. The sequencing input was CD4+ T cells sorted from blood. CDR3 reads: CSGQGTDTQYF. The DNA sequence is as follows: TGCAGTGGGCAGGGTACAGATACGCAGTATTTT.